The entry below gives a single TCR beta chain sequence along with its context. What this receptor recognizes is not known. The junction does not match germline at one end; this may be a read error. The sample comes from a study of cytomegalovirus exposure and HLA in healthy donors (dated by TCRdb to between 2016 and 2019). Background for the entire study: An earlier analysis of roughly 500 of the donors reported 276 Gb of sequence data and 95 million to 130 million unique TCR beta sequences obtained from about 170 million T cells. In an earlier analysis of 550 to 700 of the donors, high-throughput TCR beta sequencing was used to judge whether each TCR beta V gene segment behaved as functional or pseudogenic. Every discovery cohort repertoire had been produced on one sequencing platform. Besides the first cohort of some 670 subjects, a separate validation cohort made up of about 120 different subjects was used. Both class I and class II loci were covered by HLA typing, at four-digit resolution. The study used immunosequencing to profile the T cell repertoires of 600 to 850 subjects and linked those repertoires to cytomegalovirus serostatus. The number of typed donors differed by locus: about 629-630 for A, B, C, DRB1 and DQB1; approximately 540 for DQA1; 606 for DPA1; and about 470 for DPB1. In a later analysis, previously published TCR beta repertoires from several hundred donors were re-analyzed and high-resolution HLA genotyping was added so that TCR occurrence patterns could be studied. To predict cytomegalovirus infection status, the study combined high-throughput TCR immunosequencing, statistical association of individual TCRs with disease status, and machine learning. Of the roughly 420 genotyped donors, 65% to 90% were placed in the genetic ancestry cluster associated with self-reported Caucasian donors. The study aimed to test whether cataloging public T cell receptors could reveal signatures of past pathogen exposure. A later genetic analysis used genome-wide SNP genotypes for about 55% of the 666 donors, treating that subset as a discovery cohort. About 300 gigabases of sequencing data and tens of millions of unique TCR sequences were included in an early release covering roughly 600 HLA-typed donors. On average, roughly 240,000 unique TCR beta nucleotide sequences were sequenced per donor among 398 genotyped donors of the cohort, with roughly 18% of those sequences being non-productive. Roughly 5 DR-DQ haplotypes were handled as single units for association and clustering, since linkage in the cohort was strong. The later analysis used no new phenotypic data to find candidate immune exposures, relying instead on TCR beta sequences and their occurrence across donors. Donor age, sex, ethnicity and CMV serostatus were compiled alongside the repertoire data.

Overall study outcomes, separate from this receptor: The sequencing pipeline was judged likely to have produced a cluster of highly shared sequence variants as a technical artifact. A few of the identified cytomegalovirus-associated TCR beta chains were confirmed in vitro to be specific for cytomegalovirus antigens. A later genetic analysis associated a missense DCLRE1C variant with V-gene and J-gene trimming of TCR beta chains, and an independent cohort replicated the association. A later analysis found that most CMV-associated TCR beta chains appeared HLA-restricted, with HLA associations seemingly driven largely by CMV exposure. While some public TCRs were present in many individuals, most TCR sequences turned up only very rarely across donors. According to the authors, the approach could potentially be generalized to other disease states and immunological phenotypes. Broadly in line with IMGT annotations, most TCR beta V segments showed up in productive rearrangements about 90% or about 30% of the time in an earlier analysis of 450 to 600 of the donors. Several of the top co-occurrence clusters appeared to be linked to parvovirus B19, influenza, CMV and Epstein-Barr virus, according to a later analysis. In this cohort, only TCR beta chains were sequenced, and detectable features were limited by the absence of alpha or paired-chain data. Because HLA typing was unavailable for some donors at each locus, only the typed subset was used in association tests. When HLA alleles, especially DR and DQ, strongly co-occurred, attributing TCR associations to individual alleles was difficult. The classifier was reported to diagnose cytomegalovirus status with high specificity and sensitivity in both the original cohort and the validation cohort. CMV serostatus was the only immune exposure information available for the cohort. In a later genetic analysis, fewer N-insertions in productive TCRs were reported among donors in an Asian-associated ancestry cluster than the 666-donor mean. Correlated functional status among segregating V segments might be attributable to linkage disequilibrium, but an unknown experimental factor could not be ruled out. In a later analysis, HLA-associated TCR beta chains showed more clonal expansion and lower generation probabilities than non-associated chains that were equally common. Presence/absence analyses assumed roughly uniform sequencing depth across donors, an assumption that may not hold. A later analysis found that TCR association rates varied across HLA loci, with DRB1 alleles showing the most associated TCRs and HLA-C alleles the fewest. The study listed 164 TCR beta chains as associated with cytomegalovirus. The earlier analysis of approximately 540 of the donors excluded roughly 17 rarely observed V segments, including chromosome 9 orphons, because counts were too low. A further reported finding was that TCR beta sequences accurately predicted the HLA-A and HLA-B alleles for most subjects in the first cohort. A later analysis associated 15,000 or so TCR beta sequences with specific HLA alleles at a false discovery rate of 0.05.

Libraries were built with the immunoSEQ multiplex PCR assay. For the multiplex PCR, a mixture combining 60 forward primers for TCR Vbeta segments and 13 reverse primers for TCR Jbeta segments was used. The CDR3 region of rearranged TCR beta genes was amplified from genomic DNA by a multiplex PCR assay. The amplified TCR beta libraries were sequenced on the Illumina HiSeq System as 87-base-pair reads. Turning to the authors' computational methods: A later analysis tallied roughly 76 million unique TCR beta chains across the roughly 610 repertoires, and approximately 12 million of those chains were shared by two or more donors. Raw reads were error-corrected and collapsed into unique sequences with a nearest-neighbor algorithm that merged closely related sequences to remove PCR and sequencing errors. Alignment of CDR3 sequences to IMGT reference sequences was used to assign V, D and J gene segments. For a sequence to be retained, at least a six-nucleotide match to both a V gene segment and a J gene segment was required. Rearrangements were classified as productive when the CDR3 lacked stop codons and remained in frame with V and J, and all other rearrangements were classified as non-productive. Following IMGT convention, CDR3 was defined as the stretch from the second conserved V-encoded cysteine to the conserved J-encoded phenylalanine. In an earlier analysis of more than 550 of the donors, sequences lacking an unambiguous match to a single V gene segment were excluded. An earlier analysis of fewer than 750 of the donors classified V segments as functional when productive rearrangements were above 56.7% and as segregating when the standard deviation between donors was above 5%. A statistical classification framework was developed to diagnose cytomegalovirus status using the catalog of TCR beta chain sequences. V and J gene assignment, in a later analysis, came from comparing TCR nucleotide sequences with IMGT/GENE-DB human TR gene sequences. In a later analysis, CDR3 sequences and most-parsimonious VDJ recombination scenarios were assigned using the TCRdist pipeline. In a later analysis, each TCR beta chain was defined by its CDR3 amino acid sequence together with its V-gene family, and reads lacking a unique V-gene family were excluded. As a way to deal with suspected cross-contamination and a sequencing artifact, a later analysis dropped over 550 nucleotide sequences that were highly shared and had low generation probability. In a later analysis, a clonal expansion index for each public chain was calculated from normalized within-repertoire ranks of inferred template counts. A later analysis computed generation probabilities with a VDJ recombination model fitted to out-of-frame rearrangements, and checked the results against IGoR. A later analysis scored TCR-TCR, TCR-HLA and TCR-CMV co-occurrence with hypergeometric tests, applying a repertoire-size bias correction to TCR pairs. To estimate false discovery rates, a later analysis permuted the HLA or CMV assignments 20 times. A later analysis grouped co-occurring TCRs with DBSCAN, adding TCRdist sequence similarity when clustering within HLA-allele-positive subsets. Repertoires with fewer than 30,000 or more than 120,000 public chains were left out of co-occurrence clustering, as were five repertoires with anomalous nucleotide sharing. What TCRdb holds here is the immuneACCESS table cut down to in-frame rearrangements. Part of the clones is not present; checked against another copy, under half of the missing clones reflect an unresolved V gene, and the others are unexplained. That table gives V, J and clone size, and the DNA gave D and trimming. In this sample the table shows more than 95,000 clones, 75% to 80% of which occur a single time. Roughly 6% of the sample rests with the top ten.

The cohort was made up of about 610 healthy bone marrow donors. Cohort members were all nominally healthy when sampled, although unrecorded immune exposures were likely present. The donor tested CMV seronegative, placing the donor among the 352 seronegative members of the cohort. A peripheral blood sample was collected from each donor, and TCR beta sequencing was performed on peripheral blood mononuclear cells. The Qiagen DNeasy Blood Extraction Kit was used to extract genomic DNA from the blood cell samples. This TCR derives from a woman aged 40 to 50 in good health and CMV-seronegative. The sample comprised PBMCs.

The bases are TGTGCCAGCAGTGTAATCAGGGGTTTTCGGCTCTTC. The resulting protein is CASSVIRGFRLF. This receptor chain uses TRBV28 and TRBJ2-1; a tentative D match to TRBD1 spans 6 bases. From the cysteine up to the phenylalanine, the CDR3 has a length of 12 residues. Of the read, only the CDR3 DNA is kept; its 36 bases are in frame from base 1. From the germline V gene, CDR1 is MDHEN and CDR2 is SYDVKM.